This TCR beta chain stems from a study of T cell repertoires in cytomegalovirus infection. Looking at the study overall: Evidence of both CMV infection and a matching HLA type came from public TCR beta signatures. Points from the study as a whole: CMV carriers with the relevant HLA were identified by cumulative public TCR beta family frequency. The response measured ex vivo was dominated by TCR beta clonotypes (HLA-C-restricted and CMV-specific).

The CDR3 is 16 amino acids. The germline V gene has CDR1 MGHDK and CDR2 SYGVNS. With 4 bases removed from V and 8 bases from J, the gap between germline ends came to 23 bases. TCRdb fed the reads into MiXCR, producing one record per CDR3 protein. The table has 200,000 to 300,000 distinct CDR3 sequences, 10% to 15% seen once. With regard to this clonotype: Its antigen is currently unknown.

This clonotype was obtained from a human donor in good health (CMV status not recorded). Some clones in this sample may be carry-over from other donors' samples. The chain couples TRBV25-1 to TRBJ1-1, with D maybe TRBD1 (6 bases). Sequencing input: PBMCs. CDR3 DNA sequence: TGTGCCAGCAGTGCCCGTTCCGGGACACCGGAAACAGAAGCTTTCTTT. Amino acid sequence: CASSARSGTPETEAFF.